Presented here are 20 T cell receptor beta chains from one specimen sequenced in a study of blood T cells in healthy people across ages. A second PCR of 7 to 11 cycles used a sample-barcoded 5' primer and a J-beta primer mix. TCRdb itself ran the 5' RACE reads through MiXCR, one entry per CDR3 protein. The sample gives approximately 940,000 distinct CDR3 sequences, about 48% of which show up once; 10% to 15% is in the top ten. Sequencing used blood. The receptors were gathered from a man aged 25 to 45 in good health.

The genes are TRBV15 and TRBJ1-5; 11 bases align to TRBD1. The CDR3 spans 18 residues. The trim removed 5 bases at V and 1 base at J, leaving 10 bases unmatched. Per the germline V gene, CDR1 is LNHNV and CDR2 is YYDKDF (reference sequence). The CDR3 here is CATSQGDRGILSNQPQHF. The CDR3 coding sequence is TGTGCCACCAGCCAAGGGGACAGGGGGATTTTAAGCAATCAGCCCCAGCATTTT.

V is TRBV20-1 and J is TRBJ2-1; 7 nucleotides agree with TRBD2. Gene TRBJ2-7 matches the end of the DNA better, so the J call may be wrong. This CDR3 is 13 amino acids long. CDR1 is DFQATT, CDR2 SNEGSKA, per germline (reference sequence). Written as DNA, the CDR3 is TGCAGTGCTAGTCCTAGCGGTTCCTACGAGCAGTACTTC. This translates into CSASPSGSYEQYF.

This clonotype showed up just a few times. This chain joins TRBV20-1 and TRBJ2-3, with no clear D. The V and J ends lost 5 bases and 5 bases respectively, with 14 bases between them. This CDR3 region has 13 residues. Per the germline V gene, CDR1 is DFQATT and CDR2 is SNEGSKA (reference sequence). CDR3: CSASHLGKDTQYF. For the CDR3, the DNA is TGCAGTGCTTCCCACCTGGGGAAAGATACGCAGTATTTT.

The rearrangement joins TRBV29-1 to TRBJ2-3; 7 bases match TRBD2. The CDR3 consists of 13 residues. V dropped 4 bases and J dropped 2; count of bases not matched to a gene: 3. The V gene's germline CDR1 is SQVTM and CDR2 ANQGSEA. The CDR3 coding sequence is TGCAGCGTTGCTAGCGGATCCACAGATACGCAGTATTTT. Its protein is CSVASGSTDTQYF.

The J gene is TRBJ2-7, the V gene TRBV27; 9 nucleotides align to TRBD1. Per germline, CDR1 MNHEY and CDR2 SMNVEV (reference sequence). V lost 5 bases to trimming and J lost 2 bases; unmatched junction nucleotides: 10. The CDR3 extends over 16 amino acids. CDR3 coding DNA: TGTGCCAGCAGTACCCGGGACAGGGCGTTCGCCTACGAGCAGTACTTC. Protein sequence: CASSTRDRAFAYEQYF.

This clonotype came up a few times. The rearrangement joins TRBV7-9 to TRBJ1-4, with D maybe TRBD1 (5 bases). Germline V gene sequence: CDR1 SEHNR, CDR2 FQNEAQ (reference sequence). The CDR3 is made up of 14 amino acids. V lost 3 bases to trimming and J lost 7 bases, with 12 bases between them. CDR3 nucleotides: TGTGCCAGCAGCTTCGGCAGGGCGCGTGAAAAACTGTTTTTT. It is translated as CASSFGRAREKLFF.

The table lists this clonotype with a few counts. The J gene is TRBJ1-5, the V gene TRBV12-3 or TRBV12-4; D might be TRBD1 (5 bases). Trimming removed 5 bases from V and 4 bases from J, with 12 bases in between. The CDR3 is 14 residues long. The CDR3 nucleotides read TGTGCCAGCAGTGCCGACAGTCAGAATCAGCCCCAGCATTTT. Residues: CASSADSQNQPQHF.

This chain links TRBV29-1 with TRBJ2-1; TRBD2 agrees at 8 bases. Germline CDR1 reads SQVTM; CDR2 reads ANQGSEA. This CDR3 is 13 amino acids long. Losses at the gene ends were 4 bases for V and 6 bases for J; bases not matched to a gene: 5. The CDR3 loop reads CSVAGLAGNEQFF. CDR3 sequence (DNA): TGCAGCGTTGCTGGGCTAGCGGGCAATGAGCAGTTCTTC.

The chain links TRBV20-1 to TRBJ1-5, with D perhaps TRBD1 (6 bases). V shed 4 bases and J shed 3 bases, with 10 bases lying between them. CDR3 length equals 13 residues. The germline CDR1 and CDR2 sequences are DFQATT and SNEGSKA (reference sequence). In DNA form, the CDR3 reads TGCAGTGCTACCGGACAGCCCAATCAGCCCCAGCATTTT. Translating gives CSATGQPNQPQHF.

The rearrangement uses TRBV5-1 and TRBJ2-4; D is ambiguous. The J call is uncertain, as TRBJ2-5 better fits the DNA end. The germline V gene encodes CDR1 SGHRS and CDR2 YFSETQ. The CDR3 is 14 residues long. The CDR3: CASSLEQPLGTQYF. CDR3 in DNA: TGCGCCAGCAGCTTGGAACAGCCGCTGGGGACCCAGTACTTC.

The chain couples TRBV6-1 to TRBJ2-3; TRBD2 agrees at 12 bases. The junction had 3 bases not matched to a gene; V was cut back by 4 bases and J by 1 base. The germline gives CDR1 MNHNS, CDR2 SASEGT. The CDR3 consists of 16 residues. The chain's CDR3 is CASSGTSGIRTDTQYF. For the CDR3, the DNA is TGTGCCAGCAGTGGGACTAGCGGGATACGCACAGATACGCAGTATTTT.

The genes are TRBV28 and TRBJ2-7; D call uncertain. This CDR3 region has 14 residues. Germline values: CDR1 MDHEN, CDR2 SYDVKM. V lost 5 bases and J lost 3, with 14 bases in between. CDR3 sequence (DNA): TGTGCCAGCAGTCTACAGCCCGGATACTACGAGCAGTACTTC. Translated: CASSLQPGYYEQYF.

As concerns this clonotype: An end of the junction differs from the germline gene, which may be a read error. The rearrangement uses TRBV15 and TRBJ2-3; D uncertain. The germline V gene encodes CDR1 LNHNV and CDR2 YYDKDF (reference sequence). This CDR3 comprises 12 residues. The CDR3 region has the DNA TGTGCCACCAGCAGAGATACGGAGACGCGGTATTTT. Encoded protein: CATSRDTETRYF.

V gene TRBV7-3 combines with J gene TRBJ2-3, with a possible D match to TRBD2 (5 bases). Germline V gives CDR1 SGHTA, CDR2 FQGTGA. Deletions cut 5 bases from V and 5 bases from J, with 17 bases between. CDR3 length equals 15 residues. This chain's CDR3 is CASSDSGFIEDTQYF. CDR3 sequence (DNA): TGTGCCAGCAGCGACTCGGGGTTTATAGAAGATACGCAGTATTTT.

This clonotype was observed at least ten times. The rearrangement links TRBV4-3 to TRBJ2-7; a weak D match, TRBD1 (7 bases). CDR1 and CDR2 (germline): LGHNA, YSLEER. V dropped 1 base and J dropped 4 bases, with 17 bases sitting between them. The CDR3 spans 16 residues. CDR3 amino acids: CASSQASTGTFYEQYF. CDR3 sequence (DNA): TGCGCCAGCAGCCAAGCCTCGACAGGGACTTTTTACGAGCAGTACTTC.

A few counts support this clonotype. This chain connects TRBV27 to TRBJ1-1; D is perhaps TRBD1 (5 bases). Per germline, CDR1 MNHEY and CDR2 SMNVEV (reference sequence). The CDR3 has 13 residues. V was pared by 5 bases and J by 10 bases, with 17 bases between. This chain's CDR3 is CASSLTGVVRAFF. DNA for the CDR3: TGTGCCAGCAGTCTGACGGGGGTAGTGAGAGCTTTCTTT.

This clonotype was observed a few times. The chain joins TRBV7-3 to TRBJ2-7; no clear D gene. CDR3 size: 15 residues. The germline V gene has CDR1 SGHTA and CDR2 FQGTGA. Trimming left V 2 bases short and J 3 bases short, with 14 bases between. As DNA, the CDR3 is TGTGCCAGCAGCTTAGCATATGGCGCGGACTACGAGCAGTACTTC. It is translated as CASSLAYGADYEQYF.

V usage is TRBV7-6 and J usage is TRBJ2-7; 8 nucleotides agree with TRBD1. CDR1 and CDR2 (germline): SGHVS, FNYEAQ. The V and J ends lost 4 bases and 4 bases, in that order; junction bases with no gene match: 12. The CDR3 runs 16 residues. CDR3 region: CASSSQSGTGFYEQYF. For the CDR3, the DNA is TGTGCCAGCAGCTCCCAATCCGGGACAGGATTTTACGAGCAGTACTTC.

The chain recombines TRBV29-1 with TRBJ2-1; tentatively, D is TRBD1 or TRBD2 (5 bases each). V was cut by 4 bases and J by 7 bases, with 17 bases left in between. This CDR3 region has 14 residues. Per germline, CDR1 SQVTM and CDR2 ANQGSEA. CDR3 nucleotide sequence: TGCAGCGTTGGAGGGACCTTAGGGGAAAATGAGCAGTTCTTC. Translation gives CSVGGTLGENEQFF.

In its sample, this clonotype was seen a few times. One end of the junction varies from germline; a read error may be responsible. V gene TRBV5-1 combines with J gene TRBJ2-3, with 9 nucleotides matching TRBD2. Germline V gene sequence: CDR1 SGHRS, CDR2 YFSETQ. The CDR3 extends over 15 amino acids. CDR3 amino acids: CASSLGAGGADTQYF. CDR3 coding DNA: TGTGCCAGCAGTCTCGGAGCGGGGGGCGCAGATACGCAGTATTTT.